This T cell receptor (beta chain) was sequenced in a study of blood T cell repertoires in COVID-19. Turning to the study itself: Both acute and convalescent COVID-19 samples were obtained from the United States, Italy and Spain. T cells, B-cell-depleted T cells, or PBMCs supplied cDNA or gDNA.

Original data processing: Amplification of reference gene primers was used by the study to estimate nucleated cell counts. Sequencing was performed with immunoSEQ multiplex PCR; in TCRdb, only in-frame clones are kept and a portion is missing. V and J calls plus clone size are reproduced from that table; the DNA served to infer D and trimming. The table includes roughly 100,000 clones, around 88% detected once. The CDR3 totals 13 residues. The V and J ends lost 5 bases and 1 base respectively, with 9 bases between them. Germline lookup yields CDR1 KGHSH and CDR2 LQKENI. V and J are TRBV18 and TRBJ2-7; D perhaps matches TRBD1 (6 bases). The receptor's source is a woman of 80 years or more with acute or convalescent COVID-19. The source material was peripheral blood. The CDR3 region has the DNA TGTGCCAGCTCATCGACAGGTTCCTACGAGCAGTACTTC. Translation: CASSSTGSYEQYF. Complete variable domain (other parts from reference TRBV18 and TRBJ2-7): NAGVMQNPRHLVRRRGQEARLRCSPMKGHSHVYWYRQLPEEGLKFMVYLQKENIIDESGMPKERFSAEFPKEGPSILRIQQVVRGDSAAYFCASSSTGSYEQYFGPGTRLTVT.